This T cell receptor (beta chain) is from a study of breast tumors, draining lymph nodes, adjacent tissues. Study findings and constraints: Tumor T cell lymph node origin was a supported hypothesis, not proven. Tumors had less TCR diversity than lymph nodes, more than nontumor tissue. Luminal-like breast cancer showed significantly greater tumor-nontumor repertoire similarity than basal-like breast cancer did.

CDR1 and CDR2 from the germline V gene are SGDLS and YYNGEE. The CDR3 runs 17 residues. With V trimmed by 3 bases and J by 7 bases, 16 bases remained unmatched. The lymph nodes were axillary draining lymph nodes from breast cancer patients. A single record per CDR3 protein comes from TCRdb applying MiXCR to the multiplex PCR reads. The sample comprises under 250,000 distinct CDR3 sequences, less than 40% of which are singletons, and about 1.4% rests with the top ten. On this clonotype itself: The antigen is unknown. This could be a read error, since a much larger clone is one nucleotide away.

The chain carries TRBV9 and TRBJ2-7; 10 bases agree with TRBD2. Sequencing used axillary lymph node tissue. The receptor comes from a female donor with breast cancer. Some clones in this sample may be carry-over from other donors' samples. The CDR3 reads CASSANPNLAGVGEQYF. CDR3 sequence (DNA): TGTGCCAGCAGCGCAAACCCTAATCTAGCGGGAGTTGGGGAGCAGTACTTC.